Listed below are T cell receptor beta chains from one sample, sequenced in a study of blood T cell repertoires in COVID-19. TCRdb's copy holds only in-frame clones and misses some; the assay was immunoSEQ multiplex PCR. This sample has under 250,000 clones, with about 85% found just once. Specimen: peripheral blood. These receptors all come from a woman in her sixties with active or convalescent COVID-19. Both conserved end residues are part of each CDR3. The D gene is left open where the match is weak. Clone size is shown for a subset of rows, as once, few, many or a class of expanded clone.

TRBJ1-2 | NA | NA | TRBV6-5 | CASSYSRAIYGYTF | TGTGCCAGCAGTTACTCGCGCGCTATCTATGGCTACACCTTC
TRBJ2-3 | once | TRBD2 | TRBV11-3 | CASSSPSGRGGADTQYF | TGTGCCAGCAGCTCGCCTAGCGGGAGAGGGGGAGCAGATACGCAGTATTTT
TRBJ1-1 | NA | TRBD1 | TRBV11-3 | CASSPGQGNTEAFF | TGTGCCAGCAGCCCGGGACAGGGAAACACTGAAGCTTTCTTT
TRBJ2-5 | NA | NA | TRBV24-1 | CATSDFEETQYF | TGTGCCACCAGTGATTTCGAAGAGACCCAGTACTTC
TRBJ2-1 | few | NA | TRBV11-1 | CASSLATRSRGNEQFF | TGTGCCAGCAGCTTAGCAACTCGATCAAGGGGCAATGAGCAGTTCTTC
TRBJ1-1 | once | NA | TRBV7-6 | CASSRIQGNTEAFF | TGTGCCAGCAGCCGAATCCAGGGGAACACTGAAGCTTTCTTT
TRBJ1-5 | NA | NA | TRBV19 | CASSIISKGVYSNQPQHF | TGTGCCAGTAGTATTATTTCAAAAGGAGTTTATAGCAATCAGCCCCAGCATTTT
TRBJ2-3 | NA | TRBD1 | TRBV11-3 | CASSLRDREADTQYF | TGTGCCAGCAGCCTCCGGGACAGGGAGGCAGATACGCAGTATTTT
TRBJ1-2 | NA | TRBD1 | TRBV10-3 | CASGQGTDYGYTF | TGTGCCTCGGGACAGGGAACTGACTATGGCTACACCTTC
TRBJ2-2 | NA | NA | TRBV19 | CASSEDSASSTGELFF | TGTGCCAGTAGTGAGGACTCGGCTAGCAGCACCGGGGAGCTGTTTTTT
TRBJ1-2 | NA | NA | TRBV5-6 | CASSLPGGGYTF | TGTGCCAGCAGCTTGCCGGGGGGCGGCTACACCTTC
TRBJ1-3 | NA | NA | TRBV28 | CASSSYGEGFSGNTIYF | TGTGCCAGCAGTTCCTACGGGGAGGGGTTCTCTGGAAACACCATATATTTT
TRBJ1-1 | NA | TRBD1 | TRBV27 | CASRPLTGPGTEAFF | TGTGCCAGCAGACCATTGACAGGGCCGGGCACTGAAGCTTTCTTT
TRBJ2-5 | NA | TRBD2 | TRBV24-1 | CATSEPTVGGRETQYF | TGTGCCACCAGTGAACCCACCGTGGGGGGGAGGGAGACCCAGTACTTC
TRBJ2-3 | NA | TRBD1 | TRBV3-1/TRBV3-2 | CASSQDLSGTGTDTQYF | TGTGCCAGCAGCCAAGATTTATCCGGGACAGGCACAGATACGCAGTATTTT
TRBJ2-1 | NA | TRBD2 | TRBV3-1/TRBV3-2 | CASSQEPIAGGGNEQFF | TGTGCCAGCAGCCAAGAGCCGATAGCGGGAGGAGGGAATGAGCAGTTCTTC
TRBJ1-2 | NA | NA | TRBV28 | CASSLHQGNYGYTF | TGTGCCAGCAGTTTACATCAGGGGAACTATGGCTACACCTTC
TRBJ2-3 | NA | TRBD2 | TRBV4-2 | CASSQDPSGRVLSTDTQYF | TGTGCCAGCAGCCAAGATCCAAGCGGGAGGGTCCTTAGCACAGATACGCAGTATTTT
TRBJ1-1 | once | NA | TRBV29-1 | CSVEEGGNGAFF | TGCAGCGTTGAAGAAGGGGGTAATGGGGCTTTCTTT
TRBJ1-6 | NA | TRBD1 | TRBV2 | CASRDRGPGNSPLHF | TGTGCCAGCAGGGACAGGGGGCCAGGAAATTCACCCCTCCACTTT
TRBJ1-3 | NA | NA | TRBV7-3 | CASSRGNTIYF | TGTGCCAGCAGCCGGGGAAACACCATATATTTT
TRBJ1-5 | NA | TRBD1 | TRBV7-9 | CASSKGQDHQPQHF | TGTGCCAGCAGCAAGGGACAGGACCATCAGCCCCAGCATTTT
TRBJ1-2 | few | NA | TRBV5-4 | CASSLGAPSNYGYTF | TGTGCCAGCAGCTTGGGGGCTCCTTCTAACTATGGCTACACCTTC
TRBJ2-1 | NA | TRBD2 | TRBV10-1 | CASSALAGVEQFF | TGCGCCAGCAGTGCTCTAGCGGGGGTTGAGCAGTTCTTC
TRBJ1-5 | NA | NA | TRBV19 | CASSGAGRDNQPQHF | TGTGCCAGTAGCGGTGCGGGGAGGGACAATCAGCCCCAGCATTTT
TRBJ1-3 | NA | NA | TRBV11-2 | CASSRPGFGNTIYF | TGTGCCAGCAGTAGGCCGGGGTTCGGAAACACCATATATTTT